The T cell receptor beta chain under discussion was sequenced for a study of T cell responses to AZD1222 COVID-19 vaccine. Overall study results and limits: Possibly, clonal diversity was underestimated; donors were largely white British and included more females.

Data came from immunoSEQ multiplex PCR; TCRdb stores just in-frame clones and leaves some out. The sample carries approximately 140,000 clones, around 90% recorded once. The CDR3 covers 15 residues. The V gene's germline CDR1 is KGHDR and CDR2 SFDVKD. V was clipped by 3 bases and J by 5 bases, with 15 bases between them. This clone was observed a single time. Its antigen is undetermined. Sequencing was performed on peripheral blood, taken on day 0 of AZD1222 vaccination. This TCR derives from an adult in good health. The chain recombines TRBV24-1 with TRBJ1-1; D possibly corresponds to TRBD1 (6 bases). The DNA of the CDR3 is TGTGCCACCAGTGATACCAGAGGGGGGGGAACTGAAGCTTTCTTT. It yields the protein CATSDTRGGGTEAFF.